The 15 T cell receptor beta chains below come from one sample, sequenced in a study of T cell responses to AZD1222 COVID-19 vaccine (dated by TCRdb to 2020 to 2023). The sample's time point label, decoded: about 28 days (+/-7) after the second vaccine dose. The method was the immunoSEQ multiplex PCR assay. TCRdb holds this immuneACCESS table with in-frame rearrangements only. Some clones are missing; in checked studies, unresolved V genes explain under half, and the rest has no known cause. The sample table lists more than 150,000 clones, around 90% of them with a count of one. In total, the top ten clones hold about 2.1% of the sample. The sequences come from peripheral blood, collected 28 days after the second AZD1222 dose. The receptors shown here come from an adult who received the AZD1222 COVID-19 vaccine.

V is TRBV3-1 (or the pseudogene TRBV3-2) and J is TRBJ1-1; 8 positions agree with TRBD1. Germline CDR1 reads LGHDT; CDR2 reads YNNKEL (reference sequence). Trimming took 2 bases from V and 5 from J; bases not matched to a gene: 7. This CDR3 is 15 amino acids long. CDR3 in amino acids: CASSQPRTGRTEAFF. The CDR3 nucleotides read TGTGCCAGCAGCCAACCCCGGACAGGGAGAACTGAAGCTTTCTTT.

The chain combines TRBV6-1 with TRBJ1-5, with no clear D. There are 16 residues in the CDR3. Trimming took off 2 bases at V and 3 bases at J, with 14 bases between the two ends. From germline, CDR1 is MNHNS and CDR2 SASEGT. CDR3: CASSEQLGLVNQPQHF. In nucleotides, the CDR3 is TGTGCCAGCAGTGAACAATTAGGCCTTGTCAATCAGCCCCAGCATTTT.

The chain employs TRBV9 and TRBJ2-7; the match to TRBD1 covers 9 bases. Germline V gene lookup returns CDR1 SGDLS and CDR2 YYNGEE. This CDR3 has 14 amino acids. Losses at the gene ends were 0 bases for V and 4 bases for J; bases not matched to a gene: 2. This chain's CDR3 is CASSVGQGGYEQYF. The CDR3 DNA reads as TGTGCCAGCAGCGTAGGACAGGGGGGATACGAGCAGTACTTC.

The chain employs TRBV18 and TRBJ1-4, with 8 bases identical to TRBD1. The CDR3 spans 14 residues. Unmatched junction bases numbered 4, after V lost 5 bases and J lost 5 bases. CDR1 and CDR2 from the germline V gene are KGHSH and LQKENI. CDR3 DNA: TGTGCCAGCTCATCGGGACAGGAGAATGAAAAACTGTTTTTT. Its translation is CASSSGQENEKLFF.

The chain has TRBV7-3 and TRBJ2-2; D gene unclear. The length of the CDR3 is 14 residues. The V end was cut by 5 bases, the J end by 4 bases, with 11 bases between. Germline lookup yields CDR1 SGHTA and CDR2 FQGTGA. The CDR3 DNA follows: TGTGCCAGCAGCCTTGTCCGGTCCACCGGGGAGCTGTTTTTT. It specifies CASSLVRSTGELFF.

The chain uses TRBV5-6 and TRBJ1-2; no definite D call. V was shortened by 0 bases and J by 5 bases, with 2 bases between the two germline ends. The length of the CDR3 is 11 residues. Germline V lookup: CDR1 SGHDT, CDR2 YYEEEE. The CDR3 DNA is TGTGCCAGCAGCTTGGGGTATGGCTACACCTTC. Translated, it gives CASSLGYGYTF. Using reference TRBV5-6 and TRBJ1-2 for the parts outside the CDR3, the full variable domain is DAGVTQSPTHLIKTRGQQVTLRCSPKSGHDTVSWYQQALGQGPQFIFQYYEEEERQRGNFPDRFSGHQFPNYSSELNVNALLLGDSALYLCASSLGYGYTFGSGTRLTVV.

The rearrangement links TRBV20-1 to TRBJ1-4, with D hard to call. Germline CDR1 reads DFQATT; CDR2 reads SNEGSKA (reference sequence). The CDR3 spans 12 residues. V lost 3 bases to trimming and J lost 7 bases, with 9 bases between them. The CDR3 sequence is CSASKRGEKLFF. CDR3 in DNA: TGCAGTGCTAGTAAACGGGGTGAAAAACTGTTTTTT.

This sequence joins TRBV6-5 and TRBJ1-1; D is possibly TRBD1 (5 bases). Trimming took 6 bases from V and 1 from J, leaving 9 bases between them. Germline V gene sequence: CDR1 MNHEY, CDR2 SVGAGI. This CDR3 contains 13 residues. The CDR3 spells CASRSTANTEAFF. CDR3 nucleotide sequence: TGTGCCAGCAGGTCGACAGCGAACACTGAAGCTTTCTTT.

This chain links TRBV19 with TRBJ2-3, with D perhaps assigned TRBD1 or TRBD2 (5 bases each). Trimming pared 3 bases from V and 0 bases from J, leaving 10 bases between. CDR1 and CDR2 from the germline V gene are LNHDA and SQIVND (reference sequence). The CDR3 runs to 15 residues. This CDR3 reads CASSILGVSTDTQYF. CDR3 sequence (DNA): TGTGCCAGTAGTATTCTGGGGGTTAGCACAGATACGCAGTATTTT. The whole variable domain, remainder taken from reference TRBV19 and TRBJ2-3, is DGGITQSPKYLFRKEGQNVTLSCEQNLNHDAMYWYRQDPGQGLRLIYYSQIVNDFQKGDIAEGYSVSREKKESFPLTVTSAQKNPTAFYLCASSILGVSTDTQYFGPGTRLTVL.

V and J are TRBV27 and TRBJ2-1; 8 bases agree with TRBD2. The junction had 6 bases not matched to a gene; V was cut back by 5 bases and J by 6 bases. This CDR3 is 14 amino acids long. Germline-derived CDR1 and CDR2 are MNHEY and SMNVEV (reference sequence). The CDR3 region has the DNA TGTGCCAGCAGTGGGCTAGCGGGTGTCAATGAGCAGTTCTTC. Protein: CASSGLAGVNEQFF.

This clone was recorded once. The same CDR3 arises from other DNA sequences in this sample as well. This chain uses TRBV9 with TRBJ2-1; 7 nucleotides match TRBD2. The CDR3 contains 15 residues. V lost 2 bases to trimming and J lost 4 bases; unmatched junction nucleotides: 6. In germline, CDR1 is SGDLS, CDR2 YYNGEE. DNA of the CDR3: TGTGCCAGCAGCGTGGGGGGGAATACTTACAATGAGCAGTTCTTC. It specifies CASSVGGNTYNEQFF. Variable domain in full (rest from reference TRBV9 and TRBJ2-1): DSGVTQTPKHLITATGQRVTLRCSPRSGDLSVYWYQQSLDQGLQFLIQYYNGEERAKGNILERFSAQQFPDLHSELNLSSLELGDSALYFCASSVGGNTYNEQFFGPGTRLTVL.

The rearrangement links TRBV7-3 to TRBJ1-1; D not resolved. The CDR3 totals 13 residues. V gave up 8 bases and J gave up 0 bases, with 10 bases separating them. Germline CDR1 and CDR2: SGHTA and FQGTGA. In nucleotides, the CDR3 is TGTGCCAGCTCACCGGCTATGAACACTGAAGCTTTCTTT. Its translation is CASSPAMNTEAFF. Looking up the rest from reference TRBV7-3 and TRBJ1-1 gives the full variable domain: GAGVSQTPSNKVTEKGKYVELRCDPISGHTALYWYRQSLGQGPEFLIYFQGTGAADDSGLPNDRFFAVRPEGSVSTLKIQRTERGDSAVYLCASSPAMNTEAFFGQGTRLTVV.

V is TRBV4-2 and J is TRBJ2-3; 9 nucleotides match TRBD2. Germline CDR1 LGHNA, CDR2 YNFKEQ. V was clipped by 4 bases and J by 0 bases; unmatched bases: 5. CDR3 length: 16 residues. CDR3 region: CASSLQAGGSTDTQYF. The CDR3 region has the DNA TGTGCCAGCAGCCTTCAAGCGGGAGGAAGCACAGATACGCAGTATTTT.

The chain uses TRBV6-5 and TRBJ1-4; TRBD1 might be the D (5 bases). Germline CDR1 reads MNHEY; CDR2 reads SVGAGI. The CDR3 is made up of 14 amino acids. V was pared by 2 bases and J by 5 bases, with 9 bases between. Here the CDR3 reads CASSYTGPNEKLFF. The CDR3 DNA reads TGTGCCAGCAGTTACACAGGTCCAAATGAAAAACTGTTTTTT.

DNA for the CDR3: TGCAGCGTTGACCTCCCCAATGAGCAGTTCTTC. Translation gives CSVDLPNEQFF. The chain links TRBV29-1 to TRBJ2-1; D gene uncertain. This CDR3 spans 11 amino acids. The V end was cut by 3 bases, the J end by 6 bases, with 6 bases between. Germline-derived CDR1 and CDR2 are SQVTM and ANQGSEA.